This record looks at one T cell receptor beta chain sequence and its context. These data belong to a study of blood T cell repertoires in COVID-19. Cohort assignment relied on participant-reported clinical history. As originally analysed: Reference gene primers were amplified, and this amplification served to estimate nucleated cell counts. The assay was immunoSEQ multiplex PCR, and TCRdb's table has in-frame clones only and misses some. Clone size and V and J calls were adopted from that table, with D and trimming inferred from the DNA. The sample records 490,000 or so clones, approximately 88% being singletons. The sequenced sample was PBMCs or T cells enriched from blood (not recorded which). The sequence was collected from a woman in her forties who had recovered from COVID-19.

For the CDR3, the DNA is TGTGCCAGCAGTTACTCTACTAGCGGGACCTCCTACAATGAGCAGTTCTTC. Translated: CASSYSTSGTSYNEQFF. The chain couples TRBV6-2 or TRBV6-3 to TRBJ2-1, with TRBD2 matching over 10 bases. J was trimmed by 0 bases and V by 0 bases; bases with no gene match: 2. CDR1 is MNHEY, CDR2 SVGEGT, per germline. The CDR3 has 17 amino acids.